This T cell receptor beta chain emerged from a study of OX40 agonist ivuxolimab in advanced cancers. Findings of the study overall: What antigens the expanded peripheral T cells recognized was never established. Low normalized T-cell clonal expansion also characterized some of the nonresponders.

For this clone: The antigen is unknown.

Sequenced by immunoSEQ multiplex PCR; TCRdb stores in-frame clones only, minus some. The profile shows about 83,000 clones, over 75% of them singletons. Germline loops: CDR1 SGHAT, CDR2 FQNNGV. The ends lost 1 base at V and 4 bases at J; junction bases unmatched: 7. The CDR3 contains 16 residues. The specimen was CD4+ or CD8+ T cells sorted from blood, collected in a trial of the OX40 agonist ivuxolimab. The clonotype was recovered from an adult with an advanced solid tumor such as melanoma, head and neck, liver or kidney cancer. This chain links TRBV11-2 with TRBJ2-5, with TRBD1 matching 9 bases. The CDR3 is CASSLVGTGFVETQYF. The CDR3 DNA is TGTGCCAGCAGCTTAGTAGGGACAGGGTTCGTAGAGACCCAGTACTTC.